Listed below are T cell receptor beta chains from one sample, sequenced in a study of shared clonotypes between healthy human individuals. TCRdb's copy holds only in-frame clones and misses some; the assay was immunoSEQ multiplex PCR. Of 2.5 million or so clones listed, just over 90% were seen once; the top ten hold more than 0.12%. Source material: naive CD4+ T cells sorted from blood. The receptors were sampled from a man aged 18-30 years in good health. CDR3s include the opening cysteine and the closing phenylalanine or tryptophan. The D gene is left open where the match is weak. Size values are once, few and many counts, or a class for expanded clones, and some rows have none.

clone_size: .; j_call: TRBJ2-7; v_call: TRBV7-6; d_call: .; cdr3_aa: CASSQGTSNYEQYF; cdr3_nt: TGTGCCAGCAGCCAAGGGACGTCGAACTACGAGCAGTACTTC
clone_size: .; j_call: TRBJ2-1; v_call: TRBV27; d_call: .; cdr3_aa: CASSLTTPVGANEQFF; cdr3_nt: TGTGCCAGCAGTTTAACGACCCCTGTTGGGGCTAATGAGCAGTTCTTC
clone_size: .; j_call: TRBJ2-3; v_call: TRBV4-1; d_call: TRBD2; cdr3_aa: CASSQVGSGRSTDTQYF; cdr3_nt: TGCGCCAGCAGCCAAGTGGGTAGCGGGAGAAGCACAGATACGCAGTATTTT
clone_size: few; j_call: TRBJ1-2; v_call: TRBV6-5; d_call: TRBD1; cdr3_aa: CASRQGDGYTF; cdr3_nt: TGTGCCAGCAGGCAGGGGGATGGCTACACCTTC
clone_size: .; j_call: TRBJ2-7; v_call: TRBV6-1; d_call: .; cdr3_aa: CASSTRQDYEQYF; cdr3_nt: TGTGCCAGCAGTACTAGACAGGACTACGAGCAGTACTTC
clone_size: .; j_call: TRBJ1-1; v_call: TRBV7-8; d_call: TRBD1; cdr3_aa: CASSSTLLRDRGTEAFF; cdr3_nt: TGTGCCAGCAGCTCCACTTTGCTCCGGGACAGGGGCACTGAAGCTTTCTTT
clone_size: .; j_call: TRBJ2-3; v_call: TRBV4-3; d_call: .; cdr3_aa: CASSQARNTDTQYF; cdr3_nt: TGCGCCAGCAGCCAAGCCCGGAACACAGATACGCAGTATTTT
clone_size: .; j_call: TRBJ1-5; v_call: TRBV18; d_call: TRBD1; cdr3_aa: CASSPLNRDRSLRNQPQHF; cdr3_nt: TGTGCCAGCTCACCTCTTAATCGGGACAGATCTCTTCGTAATCAGCCCCAGCATTTT
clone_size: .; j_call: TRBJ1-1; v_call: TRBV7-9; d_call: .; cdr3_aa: CASSLGGGSDTEAFF; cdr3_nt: TGTGCCAGCAGCTTAGGTGGGGGCTCCGACACTGAAGCTTTCTTT
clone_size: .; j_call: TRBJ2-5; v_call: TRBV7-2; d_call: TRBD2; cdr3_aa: CASSSVAGINQETQYF; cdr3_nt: TGTGCCAGCAGCTCCGTAGCGGGGATAAATCAAGAGACCCAGTACTTC
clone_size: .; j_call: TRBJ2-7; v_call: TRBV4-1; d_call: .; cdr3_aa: CASSQPTLGLQAYEQYF; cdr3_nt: TGCGCCAGCAGCCAACCTACTTTAGGATTACAGGCCTACGAGCAGTACTTC
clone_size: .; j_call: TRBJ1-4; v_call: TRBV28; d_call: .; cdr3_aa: CASSFMAPWEKLFF; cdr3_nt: TGTGCCAGCAGTTTTATGGCCCCCTGGGAAAAACTGTTTTTT
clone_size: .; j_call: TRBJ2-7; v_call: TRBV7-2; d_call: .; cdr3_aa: CASSTGTQAYEQYF; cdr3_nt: TGTGCCAGCAGCACCGGGACTCAGGCCTACGAGCAGTACTTC
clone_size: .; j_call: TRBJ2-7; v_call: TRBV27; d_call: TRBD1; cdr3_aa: CASSFQQGRYEQYF; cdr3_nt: TGTGCCAGCAGTTTTCAACAGGGGCGCTACGAGCAGTACTTC
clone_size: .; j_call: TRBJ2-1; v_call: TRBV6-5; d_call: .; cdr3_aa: CASSYSKGGLEQFF; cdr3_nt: TGTGCCAGCAGTTACTCGAAAGGGGGACTTGAACAGTTCTTC
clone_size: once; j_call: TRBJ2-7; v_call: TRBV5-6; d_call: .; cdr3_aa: CASSLWGGSLRNEQYF; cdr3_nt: TGTGCCAGCAGCTTGTGGGGAGGCAGTCTGAGGAACGAGCAGTACTTC
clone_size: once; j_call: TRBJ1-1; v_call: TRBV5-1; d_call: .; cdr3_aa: CASSIGTDTEAFF; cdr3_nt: TGCGCCAGCAGCATCGGGACGGACACTGAAGCTTTCTTT
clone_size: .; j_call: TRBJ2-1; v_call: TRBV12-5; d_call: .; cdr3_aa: CASGLAASSVEQFF; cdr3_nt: TGTGCTAGTGGTTTGGCCGCTAGTTCGGTTGAGCAGTTCTTC
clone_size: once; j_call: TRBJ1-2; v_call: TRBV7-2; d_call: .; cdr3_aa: CASSLGTVFYGYTF; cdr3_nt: TGTGCCAGCAGCTTAGGGACAGTATTCTATGGCTACACCTTC
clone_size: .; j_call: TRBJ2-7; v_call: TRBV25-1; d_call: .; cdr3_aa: CASSSKGSSKGAYEQYF; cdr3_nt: TGTGCCAGCAGTTCTAAGGGCAGTTCTAAAGGGGCCTACGAGCAGTACTTC
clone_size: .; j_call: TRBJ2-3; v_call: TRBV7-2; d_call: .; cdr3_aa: CASSLSPSAQYF; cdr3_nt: TGTGCCAGCAGCTTATCCCCCAGTGCGCAGTATTTT
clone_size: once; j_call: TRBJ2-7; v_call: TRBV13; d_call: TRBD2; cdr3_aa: CASSLVGLNRGQSSYEQYF; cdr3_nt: TGTGCCAGCAGCTTAGTGGGACTAAACCGGGGCCAGAGCTCCTACGAGCAGTACTTC
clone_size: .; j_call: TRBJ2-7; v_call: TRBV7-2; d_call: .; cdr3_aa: CASSSTRDTFSYEQYF; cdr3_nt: TGTGCCAGCAGCTCAACTCGGGACACTTTCTCCTACGAGCAGTACTTC
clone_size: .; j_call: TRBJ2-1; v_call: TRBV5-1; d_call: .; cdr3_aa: CASSLASGYNEQFF; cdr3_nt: TGCGCCAGCAGCTTGGCCAGCGGCTACAATGAGCAGTTCTTC